This T cell receptor beta chain was captured by sequencing in a study of radiotherapy plus CTLA-4 blockade in lung cancer. Study context: Disease control was present in 30% to 35% of patients, and objective responses in around 20%. Broader study findings: Response was reportedly best predicted by early blood T cell clone dynamics, with interferon-beta. Subsequent to radiotherapy plus ipilimumab, tumor-derived TCR clones underwent expansion in blood.

Notes on this clone: Its antigen is currently unknown.

TCRdb's copy holds only in-frame clones and misses some; the assay was immunoSEQ multiplex PCR. The table records about 73,000 clones, around 87% of them present only once. Trimming cost V 4 bases and J 2 bases, with 4 bases left between them. Looked up from germline, CDR1 is MGHDK and CDR2 is SYGVNS. CDR3 length: 12 amino acids. The receptor was derived from a human donor with non-small cell lung cancer that progressed on radiotherapy plus ipilimumab. Material: peripheral blood, obtained from a patient treated with radiotherapy plus ipilimumab. This sequence joins TRBV25-1 and TRBJ2-3; D is undetermined. The CDR3 reads CASSVATDTQYF. For the CDR3, the DNA is TGTGCCAGCAGTGTCGCCACAGATACGCAGTATTTT.